The rows below give T cell receptor beta chains drawn from one sample of a study of blood T cell repertoires in COVID-19. Profiled with immunoSEQ multiplex PCR; TCRdb holds only in-frame clones, not every one. The sample lists around 300,000 clones; around 85% were seen once. The specimen sequenced was peripheral blood. These TCRs come from a woman aged 25-40 years who had recovered from COVID-19. CDR3s include the opening cysteine and the closing phenylalanine or tryptophan. D genes are given only for firm matches. Clone size appears in some rows only: once, few, many, or a class for an expanded clone.

abundance: -; v_gene: TRBV9; j_gene: TRBJ1-4; d_gene: -; CDR3nt: TGTGCCAGCAGCGACTCCGGGACAAAGGCTGAAAAACTGTTTTTT; CDR3aa: CASSDSGTKAEKLFF
abundance: -; v_gene: TRBV10-2; j_gene: TRBJ2-3; d_gene: TRBD1; CDR3nt: TGCGCCAGCAGAGAGGGACAGGGGGAGACAGATACGCAGTATTTT; CDR3aa: CASREGQGETDTQYF
abundance: -; v_gene: TRBV4-3; j_gene: TRBJ2-7; d_gene: -; CDR3nt: TGCGCCAGCAGCCAAGATGGAAGGGGGTCCTACGAGCAGTACTTC; CDR3aa: CASSQDGRGSYEQYF
abundance: once; v_gene: TRBV6-6; j_gene: TRBJ2-7; d_gene: TRBD2; CDR3nt: TGTGCCAGCAGTCCGAGCCTCTCTAGCGGGAGCGGGGAGCAGTACTTC; CDR3aa: CASSPSLSSGSGEQYF
abundance: -; v_gene: TRBV18; j_gene: TRBJ2-3; d_gene: TRBD1; CDR3nt: TGTGCCAGCTCACCACAGGACAGGGGAGGCACAGATACGCAGTATTTT; CDR3aa: CASSPQDRGGTDTQYF
abundance: -; v_gene: TRBV5-8; j_gene: TRBJ2-3; d_gene: TRBD2; CDR3nt: TGTGCCAGCAGTCCACGAGCGGGAGGCACAGATACGCAGTATTTT; CDR3aa: CASSPRAGGTDTQYF
abundance: -; v_gene: TRBV9; j_gene: TRBJ2-1; d_gene: TRBD2; CDR3nt: TGTGCCAGCAGCCGAGGACTAGCGGGATACGATGAGCAGTTCTTC; CDR3aa: CASSRGLAGYDEQFF
abundance: -; v_gene: TRBV6-5; j_gene: TRBJ2-7; d_gene: TRBD1; CDR3nt: TGTGCCAGCAGTTACACTAGGCCAGGGGGAGCCTACGAGCAGTACTTC; CDR3aa: CASSYTRPGGAYEQYF
abundance: -; v_gene: TRBV28; j_gene: TRBJ1-6; d_gene: -; CDR3nt: TGTGCCAGCAGTTTATTAAATCAGGTGAATTCACCCCTCCACTTT; CDR3aa: CASSLLNQVNSPLHF
abundance: -; v_gene: TRBV19; j_gene: TRBJ2-7; d_gene: -; CDR3nt: TGTGCCAGTAGTCTCCAGGGTTTCTACGAGCAGTACTTC; CDR3aa: CASSLQGFYEQYF
abundance: -; v_gene: TRBV18; j_gene: TRBJ1-1; d_gene: TRBD1; CDR3nt: TGTGCCAGCTCTCAACCGGGACAGGGCCCGAACACTGAAGCTTTCTTT; CDR3aa: CASSQPGQGPNTEAFF
abundance: -; v_gene: TRBV19; j_gene: TRBJ2-1; d_gene: TRBD1; CDR3nt: TGTGCCAGTAGTATAGTGTACAGGGGCGATGAGCAGTTCTTC; CDR3aa: CASSIVYRGDEQFF
abundance: -; v_gene: TRBV2; j_gene: TRBJ1-2; d_gene: TRBD1; CDR3nt: TGTGCCAGCAGAGCAGGGACAGGGGCCAACTATGGCTACACCTTC; CDR3aa: CASRAGTGANYGYTF
abundance: -; v_gene: TRBV5-8; j_gene: TRBJ2-3; d_gene: -; CDR3nt: TGTGCCAGCCCGAGCGGACTCGGACTCTCTCCCACAGATACGCAGTATTTT; CDR3aa: CASPSGLGLSPTDTQYF
abundance: -; v_gene: TRBV11-3; j_gene: TRBJ2-1; d_gene: TRBD2; CDR3nt: TGTGCCAGCAGCCGCACTAGCGGGCGATACAATGAGCAGTTCTTC; CDR3aa: CASSRTSGRYNEQFF
abundance: -; v_gene: TRBV6-2/TRBV6-3; j_gene: TRBJ2-2; d_gene: TRBD2; CDR3nt: TGTGCCAGCAGCTTATTCAGCGGGGGGGTCGACACCGGGGAGCTGTTTTTT; CDR3aa: CASSLFSGGVDTGELFF
abundance: -; v_gene: TRBV7-2; j_gene: TRBJ1-2; d_gene: TRBD1; CDR3nt: TGTGCCAGCAGCCCCCTCGGCAGGGGGCTTGGCTACACCTTC; CDR3aa: CASSPLGRGLGYTF
abundance: -; v_gene: TRBV7-2; j_gene: TRBJ1-2; d_gene: -; CDR3nt: TGTGCCAGCAGCTTAGAGGCTTCGACAAGATATGGCTACACCTTC; CDR3aa: CASSLEASTRYGYTF
abundance: -; v_gene: TRBV19; j_gene: TRBJ1-5; d_gene: TRBD1; CDR3nt: TGTGCCACTTCTAGGGGGCGAGGGAATAGCAATCAGCCCCAGCATTTT; CDR3aa: CATSRGRGNSNQPQHF
abundance: -; v_gene: TRBV20-1; j_gene: TRBJ2-5; d_gene: TRBD2; CDR3nt: TGCAGTGCTAGTATGGCGGGAGTGTTGGGAGAGACCCAGTACTTC; CDR3aa: CSASMAGVLGETQYF
abundance: -; v_gene: TRBV9; j_gene: TRBJ1-2; d_gene: TRBD1; CDR3nt: TGTGCCAGCAGCGTAGAAGTAGGGGGCTTTGTGGGCTACACCTTC; CDR3aa: CASSVEVGGFVGYTF
abundance: -; v_gene: TRBV2; j_gene: TRBJ1-5; d_gene: -; CDR3nt: TGTGCCAGCACACAGGGTGCGAAGGGCAATCAGCCCCAGCATTTT; CDR3aa: CASTQGAKGNQPQHF
abundance: -; v_gene: TRBV14; j_gene: TRBJ1-2; d_gene: -; CDR3nt: TGTGCCAGCAGCCGAGGCTCCTATGGCTACACCTTC; CDR3aa: CASSRGSYGYTF
abundance: -; v_gene: TRBV6-5; j_gene: TRBJ1-4; d_gene: -; CDR3nt: TGTGCCAGCAAACAGGGTACAACTAATGAAAAACTGTTTTTT; CDR3aa: CASKQGTTNEKLFF
abundance: few; v_gene: TRBV7-6; j_gene: TRBJ2-6; d_gene: TRBD1; CDR3nt: TGTGCCAGCAGCTTAGTGGGATGGCTGGACAGGCCTGACTCTGGGGCCAACGTCCTGACTTTC; CDR3aa: CASSLVGWLDRPDSGANVLTF
abundance: few; v_gene: TRBV4-2; j_gene: TRBJ2-2; d_gene: TRBD2; CDR3nt: TGTGCCAGCAGCCCTAGCGGGAGGGACACCGGGGAGCTGTTTTTT; CDR3aa: CASSPSGRDTGELFF
abundance: -; v_gene: TRBV29-1; j_gene: TRBJ2-7; d_gene: -; CDR3nt: TGCAGCGTTGCAGGGGCGACCTACGAGCAGTACTTC; CDR3aa: CSVAGATYEQYF
abundance: -; v_gene: TRBV28; j_gene: TRBJ2-3; d_gene: TRBD2; CDR3nt: TGTGCTTCTCTTCCGGGAGGCCGCACAGATACGCAGTATTTT; CDR3aa: CASLPGGRTDTQYF
abundance: -; v_gene: TRBV7-2; j_gene: TRBJ2-2; d_gene: -; CDR3nt: TGTGCCAGCAGCTTCGTTGGGGAGCTGTTTTTT; CDR3aa: CASSFVGELFF
abundance: -; v_gene: TRBV18; j_gene: TRBJ2-7; d_gene: TRBD1; CDR3nt: TGTGCCAGCTCACCCGGGACAGGGACGTCCGAGCAGTACTTC; CDR3aa: CASSPGTGTSEQYF
abundance: -; v_gene: TRBV7-9; j_gene: TRBJ2-2; d_gene: TRBD2; CDR3nt: TGTGCCAGCAGCCCCCGGGAGGACACCGGGGAGCTGTTTTTT; CDR3aa: CASSPREDTGELFF
abundance: -; v_gene: TRBV19; j_gene: TRBJ1-5; d_gene: -; CDR3nt: TGTGCCAGTAGTAGCGGAAGGGGCTCCAGCAATCAGCCCCAGCATTTT; CDR3aa: CASSSGRGSSNQPQHF
abundance: once; v_gene: TRBV27; j_gene: TRBJ1-2; d_gene: -; CDR3nt: TGTGCCAGCAGTCTTTCCAGGGTTAACTATGGCTACACCTTC; CDR3aa: CASSLSRVNYGYTF
abundance: -; v_gene: TRBV6-5; j_gene: TRBJ2-7; d_gene: -; CDR3nt: TGTGCCAGCAGTTACATAAAGGGGAACGAGCAGTACTTC; CDR3aa: CASSYIKGNEQYF
abundance: -; v_gene: TRBV27; j_gene: TRBJ2-1; d_gene: -; CDR3nt: TGTGCCAGCAGTTTATCGTACAACTACAATGAGCAGTTCTTC; CDR3aa: CASSLSYNYNEQFF
abundance: few; v_gene: TRBV6-5; j_gene: TRBJ1-5; d_gene: -; CDR3nt: TGTGCCAGCAGTTACGGTACAGGGCAGGGTCAGCCCCAGCATTTT; CDR3aa: CASSYGTGQGQPQHF
abundance: -; v_gene: TRBV18; j_gene: TRBJ1-1; d_gene: -; CDR3nt: TGTGCCAGCTCACGAGGGGAGGACACTGAAGCTTTCTTT; CDR3aa: CASSRGEDTEAFF